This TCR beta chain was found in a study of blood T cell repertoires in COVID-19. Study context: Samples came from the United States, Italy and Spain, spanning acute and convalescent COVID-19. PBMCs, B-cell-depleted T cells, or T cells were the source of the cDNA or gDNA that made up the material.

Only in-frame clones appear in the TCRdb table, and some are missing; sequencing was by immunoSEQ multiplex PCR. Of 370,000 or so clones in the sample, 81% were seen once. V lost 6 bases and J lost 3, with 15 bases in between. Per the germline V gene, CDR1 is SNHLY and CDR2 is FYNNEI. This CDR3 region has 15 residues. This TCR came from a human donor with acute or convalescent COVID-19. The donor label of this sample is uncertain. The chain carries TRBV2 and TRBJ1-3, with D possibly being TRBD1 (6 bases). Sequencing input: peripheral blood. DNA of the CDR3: TGTGCCAGCAGCGGGATTGGGGGCGGTGGAAACACCATATATTTT. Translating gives CASSGIGGGGNTIYF.